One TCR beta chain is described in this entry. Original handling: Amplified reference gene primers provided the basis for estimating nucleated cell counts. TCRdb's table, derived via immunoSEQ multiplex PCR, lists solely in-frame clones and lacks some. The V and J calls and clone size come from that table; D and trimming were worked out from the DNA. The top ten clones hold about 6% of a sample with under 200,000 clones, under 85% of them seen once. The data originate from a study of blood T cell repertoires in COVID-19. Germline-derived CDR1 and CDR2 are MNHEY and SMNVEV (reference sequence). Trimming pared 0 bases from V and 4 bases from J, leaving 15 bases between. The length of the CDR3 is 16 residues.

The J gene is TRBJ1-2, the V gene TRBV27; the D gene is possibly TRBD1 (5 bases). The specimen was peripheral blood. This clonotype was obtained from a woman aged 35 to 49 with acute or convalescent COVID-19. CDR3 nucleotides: TGTGCCAGCAGTTTATCTCGGGGGAGTAGGCTCTATGGCTACACCTTC. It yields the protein CASSLSRGSRLYGYTF.